Below are 29 T cell receptor beta chains sequenced from a single sample in a study of T cell repertoires in cytomegalovirus infection. TCRdb reprocessed the reads via MiXCR and lists one record per CDR3 protein. The sample holds under 150,000 distinct CDR3 sequences, 7.5% to 9% seen once. The material sequenced was PBMCs. Source of these receptors: a human donor in good health (CMV status not recorded). Some clones in this sample may be carry-over from other donors' samples.

CDR3 sequence (DNA): TGTGCCAGCAGTAACCTGGGAAGGCTCGGGCAGTTCTTC. This codes for CASSNLGRLGQFF. The genes are TRBV6-6 and TRBJ2-1; D gene unclear. Trimming removed 5 bases from V and 12 bases from J, with 17 bases in between. The germline V gene encodes CDR1 MNHNY and CDR2 SVGAGI (reference sequence). This CDR3 is built from 13 residues.

About this clonotype: Its ends do not fully match the called genes, so a read error is possible. CDR3 in DNA: TGTGCCAGCAATGAACGGGGTGTCGGCACCGGGGAGCTGTTTTTT. As protein: CASNERGVGTGELFF. The chain uses TRBV2 and TRBJ2-2, with a tentative D call TRBD2 (5 bases). The CDR3 totals 15 residues. Germline loops: CDR1 SNHLY, CDR2 FYNNEI.

The chain combines TRBV29-1 with TRBJ2-3; no reliable D call. The CDR3 runs 13 residues. The ends were cut back, 5 bases at V and 3 bases at J, with 12 bases in the middle. CDR1 is SQVTM and CDR2 is ANQGSEA in the germline V gene. The chain's CDR3 is CSVNFFGTDTQYF. The CDR3 DNA reads TGCAGCGTTAACTTCTTTGGAACAGATACGCAGTATTTT.

This clonotype has at least ten counts. The chain carries TRBV11-3 and TRBJ2-7, with D unclear. Trimming took 6 bases from V and 4 from J, leaving 13 bases between them. Germline V gene data show CDR1 as SGHNT and CDR2 as YENEEA. The CDR3 sequence is 13 residues long. CDR3 in amino acids: CASSLSSAYEQYF. CDR3 bases: TGTGCCAGCAGTCTTAGCAGCGCTTACGAGCAGTACTTC.

This clonotype was seen more than once but under ten times. The V call is TRBV6-6, the J call TRBJ1-1; D uncertain. CDR1 is MNHNY, CDR2 SVGAGI, per germline (reference sequence). Deletions cut 6 bases from V and 6 bases from J, with 14 bases between. This CDR3 region has 13 residues. CDR3 loop: CASSRIELSEAFF. CDR3 DNA sequence: TGTGCCAGCAGCCGGATCGAGCTTTCTGAAGCTTTCTTT.

This clonotype was picked up many times. This chain connects TRBV5-1 to TRBJ1-1, with a weak D call TRBD1 (6 bases). The germline gives CDR1 SGHRS, CDR2 YFSETQ. The CDR3 covers 14 residues. V dropped 3 bases and J dropped 2 bases, with 11 bases sitting between them. The CDR3 here is CASSSWTVNTEAFF. The DNA of the CDR3 is TGCGCCAGCAGCTCCTGGACAGTTAACACTGAAGCTTTCTTT.

This clonotype was seen many times. The rearrangement uses TRBV7-8 and TRBJ1-2, with TRBD1 matching 7 bases. Germline CDR1 SGHVS, CDR2 FQNEAQ. J gave up 5 bases and V 2 bases, and 11 bases lay outside the gene matches. There are 16 residues in the CDR3. The CDR3 nucleotides are TGTGCCAGCAGCTTATCCCAGGGACAGCCGAGGTATGGCTACACCTTC. It specifies CASSLSQGQPRYGYTF.

In this sample, this clonotype turned up many times. J is TRBJ1-6 and V is TRBV28; D gene uncertain. The V end was cut by 4 bases, the J end by 13 bases, with 14 bases between. The CDR3 loop spans 13 amino acids. In germline, CDR1 is MDHEN, CDR2 SYDVKM. The CDR3 is CASSSPGSSPLHF. The DNA of the CDR3 is TGTGCCAGCAGTTCCCCCGGGTCTTCTCCCCTCCACTTT.

V is TRBV2 and J is TRBJ1-2; the D gene is possibly TRBD1 (6 bases). With 7 bases removed from V and 5 bases from J, the gap between germline ends came to 14 bases. Germline V gene sequence: CDR1 SNHLY, CDR2 FYNNEI. The CDR3 extends over 13 amino acids. The DNA for the CDR3 is TGTGCCAGCACGTCGGGGACATCTTATGGCTACACCTTC. Translated, it gives CASTSGTSYGYTF.

This clonotype occurred many times. This chain joins TRBV12-5 and TRBJ2-2; D is possibly TRBD2 (5 bases). Germline V gives CDR1 LGHNT, CDR2 FRNRAP. The V gene lost 2 bases and the J gene lost 0 bases, with 19 bases spanning the gap. The CDR3 spans 19 residues. The CDR3, as DNA: TGTGCTAGTGGTTTGAGCGGCAGGAACCTATATACGAACACCGGGGAGCTGTTTTTT. Translated, it gives CASGLSGRNLYTNTGELFF.

This clonotype was observed at least ten times. The chain has TRBV20-1 and TRBJ2-2; D possibly corresponds to TRBD1 (6 bases). V lost 5 bases to trimming and J lost 0 bases, with 13 bases between them. The CDR3 is made up of 15 amino acids. The V gene's germline CDR1 is DFQATT and CDR2 SNEGSKA (reference sequence). This CDR3 is CSAGSGTSNTGELFF. In nucleotides, the CDR3 is TGCAGTGCTGGATCCGGGACATCGAACACCGGGGAGCTGTTTTTT.

This clonotype was recorded at least ten times. The V and J genes are TRBV7-8 and TRBJ2-1; D is uncertain. Germline lookup yields CDR1 SGHVS and CDR2 FQNEAQ. V gave up 4 bases and J gave up 2 bases, with 12 bases separating them. The CDR3 spans 15 residues. CDR3 nucleotide sequence: TGTGCCAGCAGCTCCGACATGGGAACCTACAATGAGCAGTTCTTC. Encoded protein: CASSSDMGTYNEQFF.

This clonotype was counted many times. CDR3 loop: CASSFRTDVAQYF. In DNA, the CDR3 is TGTGCCAGCAGCTTCCGGACAGACGTTGCCCAGTACTTC. V usage is TRBV5-4 and J usage is TRBJ2-5; a possible D gene is TRBD1 (6 bases). V was cut by 2 bases and J by 9 bases, with 14 bases left in between. CDR3 length: 13 amino acids. Per the germline V gene, CDR1 is SGHNT and CDR2 is YYREEE (reference sequence).

The rearrangement uses TRBV20-1 and TRBJ2-1; weak D call: TRBD1 (5 bases). The CDR3 covers 14 residues. V lost 6 bases to trimming and J lost 5 bases, with 17 bases between them. Germline-derived CDR1 and CDR2 are DFQATT and SNEGSKA (reference sequence). Written as DNA, the CDR3 is TGCAGTGCAAACAAGGGGAACCAGCACAATGAGCAGTTCTTC. Protein sequence: CSANKGNQHNEQFF.

This clonotype was counted at least ten times. J is TRBJ2-2 and V is TRBV7-2; perhaps D is TRBD1 or TRBD2 (5 bases each). The length of the CDR3 is 17 residues. Trimming stripped 0 bases from V and 5 bases from J, with 16 bases between. The germline CDR1 and CDR2 sequences are SGHTA and FQGNSA. This CDR3 reads CASSLAGTVFGTGELFF. CDR3 coding DNA: TGTGCCAGCAGCTTAGCCGGGACGGTCTTTGGGACCGGGGAGCTGTTTTTT.

This clonotype has ten or more counts. The chain combines TRBV7-8 with TRBJ2-1; 10 positions match TRBD2. With V trimmed by 5 bases and J by 7 bases, 8 bases remained unmatched. The V gene's germline CDR1 is SGHVS and CDR2 FQNEAQ. This CDR3 contains 15 residues. CDR3 sequence: CASSTSGGAGNEQFF. Written as DNA, the CDR3 is TGTGCCAGCAGCACCAGCGGGGGGGCAGGGAATGAGCAGTTCTTC. The full variable domain, in which reference TRBV7-8 and TRBJ2-1 provide the parts outside the CDR3, is GAGVSQSPRYKVAKRGQDVALRCDPISGHVSLFWYQQALGQGPEFLTYFQNEAQLDKSGLPSDRFFAERPEGSVSTLKIQRTQQEDSAVYLCASSTSGGAGNEQFFGPGTRLTVL.

This clonotype was detected many times. The rearrangement links TRBV20-1 to TRBJ2-3, with TRBD2 matching over 9 bases. This CDR3 region has 14 residues. Trimming at V came to 4 bases and at J to 5 bases, leaving 7 bases not matched to a gene. Germline V gene lookup returns CDR1 DFQATT and CDR2 SNEGSKA (reference sequence). The CDR3 region is CSATLAGVVDTQYF. The CDR3 nucleotides are TGCAGTGCTACCTTAGCGGGGGTGGTAGATACGCAGTATTTT.

This clonotype was counted at least ten times. The chain couples TRBV6-6 to TRBJ1-6; D possibly corresponds to TRBD1 (5 bases). The V end lost 2 bases, the J end lost 1 base, and 9 bases lay between the germline ends. The germline V gene encodes CDR1 MNHNY and CDR2 SVGAGI (reference sequence). CDR3 length: 16 residues. CDR3 protein: CASSYQAGSYNSPLHF. The CDR3 nucleotides are TGTGCCAGCAGTTACCAGGCAGGGTCCTATAATTCACCCCTCCACTTT.

The sample holds a few counts of this clonotype. V usage is TRBV15 and J usage is TRBJ2-7; no firm D call. Germline CDR1 reads LNHNV; CDR2 reads YYDKDF (reference sequence). The CDR3 has 13 amino acids. The V and J ends lost 5 bases and 0 bases respectively, with 8 bases between them. The CDR3 here is CATSPLSSYEQYF. The CDR3 coding sequence is TGTGCCACCAGCCCCCTTTCCTCCTACGAGCAGTACTTC.

This clonotype came up a few times. This CDR3 reads CSAKGATYEQYF. DNA of the CDR3: TGCAGTGCCAAGGGGGCAACCTACGAGCAGTACTTC. The chain carries TRBV20-1 and TRBJ2-7; 7 positions agree with TRBD1. This CDR3 is 12 amino acids long. Germline CDR1 DFQATT, CDR2 SNEGSKA (reference sequence). V lost 6 bases to trimming and J lost 2 bases; unmatched junction nucleotides: 4.

About this clonotype: One junction end does not reproduce the germline sequence, and a read error may be involved. V and J are TRBV3-1 and TRBJ2-1; TRBD1 matches at 10 bases. CDR1 is LGHDT and CDR2 is YNNKEL in the germline V gene (reference sequence). The CDR3 is made up of 16 amino acids. The CDR3 is CACSQNPGQGYNEQFF. CDR3 coding DNA: TGTGCCTGCAGCCAAAATCCGGGACAGGGGTACAATGAGCAGTTCTTC.

This clonotype was seen repeatedly, ten times or more. In DNA form, the CDR3 reads TGTGCCAGCACCATTATGGGGGGGGACAGCAATCAGCCCCAGCATTTT. This sequence encodes CASTIMGGDSNQPQHF. V is TRBV28 and J is TRBJ1-5, with a weak D call TRBD1 (5 bases). CDR3 length: 16 residues. Trimming stripped 7 bases from V and 1 base from J, with 17 bases between. Germline V gene lookup returns CDR1 MDHEN and CDR2 SYDVKM.

Many counts were recorded for this clonotype. V usage is TRBV12-3 or TRBV12-4 and J usage is TRBJ1-1; D may be TRBD1 (6 bases). The CDR3 totals 14 residues. Between the trimmed V and J ends, which lost 5 bases and 0 bases, there was a span of 10 bases. The CDR3 DNA sequence: TGTGCCAGCAGTAAACAGGGTATGAACACTGAAGCTTTCTTT. This encodes CASSKQGMNTEAFF.

This clonotype has at least ten counts. The chain recombines TRBV2 with TRBJ1-5; D gene ambiguous. CDR1 and CDR2 (germline): SNHLY, FYNNEI. CDR3 length equals 12 residues. The V end lost 6 bases, the J end lost 7 bases, and 10 bases lay between the germline ends. CDR3 DNA sequence: TGTGCCAGCAGCCCCGGCGCCCAGCCCCAGCATTTT. Its translation is CASSPGAQPQHF.

This clonotype showed up just a few times. The CDR3 coding sequence is TGTGCCAGCAGTTTACAGGGAGAAGGTGGCTACACCTTC. This sequence encodes CASSLQGEGGYTF. The chain employs TRBV6-1 and TRBJ1-2; possibly TRBD1 for D (6 bases). The germline V gene has CDR1 MNHNS and CDR2 SASEGT. Trimming removed 5 bases from V and 7 bases from J, with 14 bases in between. The CDR3 is 13 residues long.

There are a few counts of this clonotype. The CDR3 region has the DNA TGTGCCAGCAGTTTCTCTGACGGAAATGGCTACACCTTC. It translates to CASSFSDGNGYTF. The gene calls are TRBV28 and TRBJ1-2; D uncertain. V lost 3 bases and J lost 6, with 11 bases in between. Germline CDR1 MDHEN, CDR2 SYDVKM. The CDR3 spans 13 residues.

This clonotype came up many times. V is TRBV5-4 and J is TRBJ1-1; D is possibly TRBD1 (6 bases). Trimming stripped 4 bases from V and 3 bases from J, with 10 bases between. This CDR3 is built from 13 residues. Germline V gives CDR1 SGHNT, CDR2 YYREEE (reference sequence). CDR3 residues: CASSDRSDTEAFF. CDR3 sequence (DNA): TGTGCCAGCAGCGACAGGAGCGACACTGAAGCTTTCTTT.

This clonotype was detected many times. The J gene is TRBJ2-2, the V gene TRBV5-8; the match to TRBD1 covers 10 bases. CDR3 length: 18 residues. The trim removed 0 bases at V and 6 bases at J, leaving 11 bases unmatched. Germline V CDR1 and CDR2: SGHTS, YDEGEE. The CDR3 protein is CASSLGFRDRGLSGELFF. DNA of the CDR3: TGTGCCAGCAGCTTGGGTTTCCGGGACAGGGGTTTATCCGGGGAGCTGTTTTTT.

This clonotype occurred many times. This sequence joins TRBV7-6 and TRBJ2-6; D gene ambiguous. Trimming stripped 4 bases from V and 1 base from J, with 5 bases between. Germline CDR1 reads SGHVS; CDR2 reads FNYEAQ. The CDR3 runs to 14 residues. This chain's CDR3 is CASSSVSGANVLTF. In nucleotides, the CDR3 is TGTGCCAGCAGCTCCGTATCTGGGGCCAACGTCCTGACTTTC.